Shown below are 27 T cell receptor beta chains from a single sample sequenced in a study of blood T cell repertoires in COVID-19. Data came from immunoSEQ multiplex PCR; TCRdb stores just in-frame clones and leaves some out. Among approximately 390,000 clones listed, 87% were seen once. Sequenced input: PBMCs or T cells enriched from blood (not recorded which). The receptors were gathered from a woman aged 45-65 years who had recovered from COVID-19.

The rearrangement uses TRBV15 and TRBJ1-1; D is uncertain. With 8 bases removed from V and 0 bases from J, the gap between germline ends came to 13 bases. Germline CDR1 reads LNHNV; CDR2 reads YYDKDF (reference sequence). The CDR3 covers 14 residues. The CDR3, as DNA: TGTGCCACCTCGGTGCGGAGGGTGAACACTGAAGCTTTCTTT. It translates to CATSVRRVNTEAFF.

This clone was detected once. This chain joins TRBV27 and TRBJ1-4, with unresolved D. Germline V gives CDR1 MNHEY, CDR2 SMNVEV (reference sequence). The CDR3 sequence is 11 residues long. With 6 bases removed from V and 10 bases from J, the gap between germline ends came to 9 bases. CDR3 sequence: CASSRRIKLFF. Here the CDR3 DNA reads TGTGCCAGCAGCAGGAGGATAAAACTGTTTTTT. The full variable domain, rest sourced from reference TRBV27 and TRBJ1-4, is EAQVTQNPRYLITVTGKKLTVTCSQNMNHEYMSWYRQDPGLGLRQIYYSMNVEVTDKGDVPEGYKVSRKEKRNFPLILESPSPNQTSLYFCASSRRIKLFFGSGTQLSVL.

The rearrangement joins TRBV7-2 to TRBJ1-2; 7 nucleotides match TRBD1. CDR1 SGHTA and CDR2 FQGNSA come from the germline V gene. The CDR3 extends over 13 amino acids. V shed 5 bases, J shed 11 bases, and the junction held 11 bases outside the gene matches. In DNA, the CDR3 is TGTGCCAGCAGCGAGGGGGACAGAAGACCATACACCTTC. Protein sequence: CASSEGDRRPYTF.

This clone appeared once. The V call is TRBV19, the J call TRBJ2-7, with D possibly TRBD2 on 5 matching bases. The CDR3 runs 14 residues. CDR1 is LNHDA, CDR2 SQIVND, per germline (reference sequence). The ends were cut back, 3 bases at V and 6 bases at J, with 15 bases in the middle. CDR3 residues: CASSIEWEGGEQYF. As DNA, the CDR3 is TGTGCCAGTAGTATTGAATGGGAAGGAGGCGAGCAGTACTTC. Based on the CDR3 plus reference TRBV19 and TRBJ2-7, the full variable domain is DGGITQSPKYLFRKEGQNVTLSCEQNLNHDAMYWYRQDPGQGLRLIYYSQIVNDFQKGDIAEGYSVSREKKESFPLTVTSAQKNPTAFYLCASSIEWEGGEQYFGPGTRLTVT.

The V and J genes are TRBV19 and TRBJ1-2, with D maybe TRBD1 (5 bases). CDR1 is LNHDA, CDR2 SQIVND, per germline (reference sequence). The CDR3 runs to 14 residues. Trimming took 9 bases from V and 2 from J, leaving 16 bases between them. The CDR3, as DNA: TGTGCCAGCAGTTCGGGGGTGATGAACTATGGCTACACCTTC. As protein: CASSSGVMNYGYTF.

The rearrangement links TRBV10-3 to TRBJ1-1; 8 bases are a match to TRBD1. The CDR3 sequence is 14 residues long. Germline lookup yields CDR1 ENHRY and CDR2 SYGVKD. Losses at the gene ends were 6 bases for V and 4 bases for J; bases not matched to a gene: 7. The CDR3 DNA is TGTGCCATCAGGGGTGACAGGGGAGGCACTGAAGCTTTCTTT. Encoded protein: CAIRGDRGGTEAFF.

V usage is TRBV5-8 and J usage is TRBJ2-2; 9 nucleotides agree with TRBD2. Trimming cost V 4 bases and J 8 bases; bases outside gene matches: 12. This CDR3 is built from 16 residues. Per the germline V gene, CDR1 is SGHTS and CDR2 is YDEGEE. CDR3 amino acids: CASSPKRGGAAGELFF. DNA for the CDR3: TGTGCCAGCAGCCCTAAACGCGGGGGGGCCGCTGGGGAGCTGTTTTTT.

The chain joins TRBV3-1 (or the pseudogene TRBV3-2) to TRBJ1-5; 7 nucleotides agree with TRBD1. CDR1 and CDR2 from the germline V gene are LGHDT and YNNKEL (reference sequence). The CDR3 sequence is 14 residues long. V lost 0 bases to trimming and J lost 7 bases; unmatched junction nucleotides: 3. DNA for the CDR3: TGTGCCAGCAGCCAAGATGGAGGGGGCCAGCCCCAGCATTTT. Translated, it gives CASSQDGGGQPQHF.

Concerning this clone: The same CDR3 arises from other DNA sequences in this sample as well. This chain connects TRBV19 to TRBJ1-4, with a possible D match to TRBD1 (5 bases). The CDR3 is 15 residues long. The V and J ends lost 3 bases and 4 bases respectively, with 12 bases between them. The germline V gene encodes CDR1 LNHDA and CDR2 SQIVND (reference sequence). The CDR3 protein is CASSISTGVNEKLFF. The CDR3 coding sequence is TGTGCCAGTAGTATTTCCACAGGAGTTAATGAAAAACTGTTTTTT.

Only one count was recorded for this clone. The chain employs TRBV3-1 (or the pseudogene TRBV3-2) and TRBJ1-6; tentative D call: TRBD1 (5 bases). V lost 7 bases to trimming and J lost 9 bases, with 13 bases between them. Per the germline V gene, CDR1 is LGHDT and CDR2 is YNNKEL (reference sequence). The CDR3 sequence is 13 residues long. CDR3 DNA: TGTGCCAGCAATAGGGGCATCGGTTCACCCCTCCACTTT. Residues: CASNRGIGSPLHF.

This clone occurred once. The chain uses TRBV7-6 and TRBJ2-7; D is ambiguous. There are 11 residues in the CDR3. Trimming removed 5 bases at V and 7 bases at J, with 9 bases between. The V gene's germline CDR1 is SGHVS and CDR2 FNYEAQ. CDR3 sequence reads: CASSTRGEQYF. CDR3 sequence (DNA): TGTGCCAGCAGCACGCGTGGTGAGCAGTACTTC.

The chain combines TRBV10-3 with TRBJ2-7; 9 nucleotides align to TRBD1. CDR1 and CDR2 from the germline V gene are ENHRY and SYGVKD. The CDR3 has 14 residues. The chain's CDR3 is CATRYGTGSYEQYF. The CDR3 region has the DNA TGTGCTACGCGGTATGGGACAGGGTCCTACGAGCAGTACTTC.

The rearrangement links TRBV29-1 to TRBJ2-1; D is uncertain. Germline lookup yields CDR1 SQVTM and CDR2 ANQGSEA. The CDR3 contains 15 residues. Trimming took off 4 bases at V and 0 bases at J, with 13 bases between the two ends. The CDR3 protein is CSVGPGWSSYNEQFF. CDR3 nucleotide sequence: TGCAGCGTTGGTCCGGGTTGGAGCTCCTACAATGAGCAGTTCTTC.

The chain carries TRBV4-1 and TRBJ2-1; a possible D gene is TRBD2 (6 bases). This CDR3 has 16 residues. The ends were cut back, 1 base at V and 2 bases at J, with 12 bases in the middle. CDR1 MGHRA and CDR2 YSYEKL come from the germline V gene. This CDR3 is CASSQGGAGPYNEQFF. The CDR3 DNA follows: TGCGCCAGCAGCCAAGGAGGCGCGGGGCCCTACAATGAGCAGTTCTTC.

This chain joins TRBV7-2 and TRBJ2-3; TRBD2 is a possible D gene (6 bases). Looked up from germline, CDR1 is SGHTA and CDR2 is FQGNSA. V lost 5 bases and J lost 5, with 14 bases in between. CDR3 length: 14 residues. The CDR3 DNA reads TGTGCCAGCAGCGGAGGGATTATCGGAGATACGCAGTATTTT. It translates to CASSGGIIGDTQYF.

The rearrangement joins TRBV5-1 to TRBJ1-2; 8 nucleotides line up with TRBD1. Trimming cost V 4 bases and J 2 bases; bases outside gene matches: 7. CDR3 length: 15 amino acids. Germline CDR1 reads SGHRS; CDR2 reads YFSETQ. The CDR3 region has the DNA TGCGCCAGCAGCCAAGGGAGACAGGGGAACTATGGCTACACCTTC. Residues: CASSQGRQGNYGYTF. The full variable domain, in which reference TRBV5-1 and TRBJ1-2 provide the parts outside the CDR3, is KAGVTQTPRYLIKTRGQQVTLSCSPISGHRSVSWYQQTPGQGLQFLFEYFSETQRNKGNFPGRFSGRQFSNSRSEMNVSTLELGDSALYLCASSQGRQGNYGYTFGSGTRLTVV.

The rearrangement links TRBV28 to TRBJ1-1; tentatively, D is TRBD1 (6 bases). V dropped 10 bases and J dropped 8 bases, with 11 bases sitting between them. There are 10 residues in the CDR3. CDR1 is MDHEN, CDR2 SYDVKM, per germline. The CDR3 DNA is TGTGCCACCGCAGACAGGGAAGCTTTCTTT. Its protein product is CATADREAFF.

The rearrangement joins TRBV6-2 or TRBV6-3 to TRBJ1-2, with no clear D. CDR3 length equals 12 residues. Per germline, CDR1 MNHEY and CDR2 SVGEGT. V was shortened by 6 bases and J by 4 bases, with 9 bases between the two germline ends. The CDR3 sequence: CASSSSLYGYTF. As DNA, the CDR3 is TGTGCCAGCAGCAGTTCACTCTATGGCTACACCTTC.

CDR3 nucleotides: TGTGCCAGCAGTCATGGACAGTCCTATGGCTACACCTTC. It translates to CASSHGQSYGYTF. The V and J genes are TRBV27 and TRBJ1-2; a weak D match, TRBD1 (6 bases). CDR1 and CDR2 from the germline V gene are MNHEY and SMNVEV (reference sequence). The ends were cut back, 5 bases at V and 4 bases at J, with 11 bases in the middle. The length of the CDR3 is 13 residues.

The V and J genes are TRBV5-4 and TRBJ2-7; tentative D call: TRBD1 (5 bases). The ends were cut back, 4 bases at V and 2 bases at J, with 10 bases in the middle. The CDR3 contains 13 residues. Germline V lookup: CDR1 SGHNT, CDR2 YYREEE (reference sequence). The CDR3 DNA follows: TGTGCCAGCAGCGAGGACACGACCTACGAGCAGTACTTC. Protein sequence: CASSEDTTYEQYF.

This clone is a singleton in its sample. The chain joins TRBV29-1 to TRBJ1-2; unclear D gene. Trimming shortened V by 4 bases and J by 2 bases, and 8 bases separated the two germline ends. The CDR3 runs to 12 residues. Germline CDR1 and CDR2: SQVTM and ANQGSEA. The CDR3 coding sequence is TGCAGCGTTGTGTGGCAGAACTATGGCTACACCTTC. Its protein is CSVVWQNYGYTF. Filled out from reference TRBV29-1 and TRBJ1-2, the complete variable domain reads SAVISQKPSRDICQRGTSLTIQCQVDSQVTMMFWYRQQPGQSLTLIATANQGSEATYESGFVIDKFPISRPNLTFSTLTVSNMSPEDSSIYLCSVVWQNYGYTFGSGTRLTVV.

The chain recombines TRBV28 with TRBJ2-7; D is ambiguous. The CDR3 sequence is 12 residues long. Trimming took 2 bases from V and 6 from J, leaving 8 bases between them. Germline CDR1 MDHEN, CDR2 SYDVKM. The CDR3 nucleotides are TGTGCCAGCAGTTTAATACAGTTCGAGCAGTACTTC. Protein product: CASSLIQFEQYF.

This chain connects TRBV5-1 to TRBJ2-7; D may be TRBD2 (5 bases). The CDR3 sequence is 14 residues long. Per germline, CDR1 SGHRS and CDR2 YFSETQ. V gave up 2 bases and J gave up 0 bases, with 9 bases separating them. CDR3 bases: TGCGCCAGCAGCTTCGACGGACTCTCCTACGAGCAGTACTTC. Encoded protein: CASSFDGLSYEQYF. Variable domain in full (rest from reference TRBV5-1 and TRBJ2-7): KAGVTQTPRYLIKTRGQQVTLSCSPISGHRSVSWYQQTPGQGLQFLFEYFSETQRNKGNFPGRFSGRQFSNSRSEMNVSTLELGDSALYLCASSFDGLSYEQYFGPGTRLTVT.

The V and J genes are TRBV5-8 and TRBJ1-6; D is ambiguous. Trimming cost V 4 bases and J 7 bases, with 18 bases left between them. The CDR3 is 16 amino acids. Germline V lookup: CDR1 SGHTS, CDR2 YDEGEE. The CDR3 loop reads CASSPKRTVQNSPLHF. CDR3 sequence (DNA): TGTGCCAGCAGCCCAAAACGTACGGTTCAAAATTCACCCCTCCACTTT.

The chain is built from TRBV4-3 and TRBJ1-4, with a weak D call TRBD1 (5 bases). V gave up 0 bases and J gave up 3 bases, with 8 bases separating them. This CDR3 region has 15 residues. The germline V gene encodes CDR1 LGHNA and CDR2 YSLEER. CDR3 sequence (DNA): TGCGCCAGCAGCCAAGACAGGGTTCCTAATGAAAAACTGTTTTTT. Translating gives CASSQDRVPNEKLFF.

This clone has more than one count but fewer than ten. The chain has TRBV28 and TRBJ1-2; possibly TRBD1 for D (5 bases). Trimming took off 5 bases at V and 6 bases at J, with 13 bases between the two ends. This CDR3 contains 13 residues. From germline, CDR1 is MDHEN and CDR2 SYDVKM. The CDR3 DNA sequence: TGTGCCAGCAGTGGAGGGGATTTTGATGGCTACACCTTC. Protein product: CASSGGDFDGYTF.

The chain combines TRBV28 with TRBJ1-6, with a tentative D call TRBD1 (6 bases). The CDR3 contains 16 residues. Germline lookup yields CDR1 MDHEN and CDR2 SYDVKM. Deletions cut 6 bases from V and 10 bases from J, with 22 bases between. CDR3 in DNA: TGTGCCAGCAGCATGGATTCTACAGGGTTTGGGTCACCCCTCCACTTT. It specifies CASSMDSTGFGSPLHF.